Each of the 10 T cell receptor beta chains below was sequenced from the same sample in a study of control samples from healthy donors and cancer patients. Repertoires were generated with immunoSEQ multiplex PCR, while TCRdb's copy carries only in-frame clones and drops some. Of tens of thousands of clones in the sample, 92% are singletons; the top ten hold roughly 1.5%. Sequencing was done on a sample of PBMCs. These receptors were collected from a man aged 35 to 55 with colorectal cancer.

V and J are TRBV5-1 and TRBJ2-7, with 8 positions matching TRBD2. The CDR3 is 16 amino acids. Germline CDR1 SGHRS, CDR2 YFSETQ. The junction had 13 bases not matched to a gene; V was cut back by 4 bases and J by 4 bases. DNA for the CDR3: TGCGCCAGCAGCGTTCTTAGCGGGGTAGTCTCTTACGAGCAGTACTTC. It yields the protein CASSVLSGVVSYEQYF.

The V and J genes are TRBV19 and TRBJ1-4, with TRBD1 matching over 7 bases. CDR1 and CDR2 (germline): LNHDA, SQIVND (reference sequence). V shed 9 bases, J shed 8 bases, and the junction held 9 bases outside the gene matches. The CDR3 loop spans 13 amino acids. The CDR3 protein is CASSTGQREKLFF. DNA of the CDR3: TGTGCCAGCTCGACAGGGCAGCGAGAAAAACTGTTTTTT.

This chain joins TRBV5-1 and TRBJ1-4, with 9 bases matching TRBD1. The CDR3 extends over 15 amino acids. The V and J ends lost 4 bases and 8 bases, in that order; junction bases with no gene match: 9. CDR1 is SGHRS and CDR2 is YFSETQ in the germline V gene. CDR3 sequence: CASSPGTGMGEKLFF. The CDR3 DNA reads as TGCGCCAGCAGCCCCGGGACAGGGATGGGAGAAAAACTGTTTTTT.

The chain links TRBV7-9 to TRBJ2-1; tentative D call: TRBD1 (7 bases). The CDR3 totals 12 residues. The germline V gene encodes CDR1 SEHNR and CDR2 FQNEAQ (reference sequence). V lost 5 bases to trimming and J lost 10 bases, with 12 bases between them. CDR3 region: CASSPQGGEQFF. CDR3 bases: TGTGCCAGCAGCCCTCAGGGGGGCGAGCAGTTCTTC.

This chain uses TRBV9 with TRBJ2-2; 7 nucleotides align to TRBD2. Germline V gene data show CDR1 as SGDLS and CDR2 as YYNGEE. Losses at the gene ends were 3 bases for V and 4 bases for J; bases not matched to a gene: 3. This CDR3 has 14 residues. The CDR3 loop is CASSAGTTTGELFF. The CDR3 DNA sequence: TGTGCCAGCAGCGCTGGGACTACCACCGGGGAGCTGTTTTTT. Based on the CDR3 plus reference TRBV9 and TRBJ2-2, the full variable domain is DSGVTQTPKHLITATGQRVTLRCSPRSGDLSVYWYQQSLDQGLQFLIQYYNGEERAKGNILERFSAQQFPDLHSELNLSSLELGDSALYFCASSAGTTTGELFFGEGSRLTVL.

Concerning this clone itself: Other nucleotide sequences from this sample produce the same CDR3. V usage is TRBV6-2 or TRBV6-3 and J usage is TRBJ1-2; TRBD1 might be the D (6 bases). There are 12 residues in the CDR3. Germline-derived CDR1 and CDR2 are MNHEY and SVGEGT. V was cut by 6 bases and J by 7 bases, with 12 bases left in between. The CDR3 DNA reads TGTGCCAGCAGCCCCGGACAGTTTGGCTACACCTTC. Amino acids: CASSPGQFGYTF.

V usage is TRBV7-9 and J usage is TRBJ1-4, with TRBD1 as a possible D gene (5 bases). This CDR3 is built from 15 residues. Germline V gene lookup returns CDR1 SEHNR and CDR2 FQNEAQ (reference sequence). V lost 2 bases to trimming and J lost 8 bases, with 15 bases between them. CDR3 sequence (DNA): TGTGCCAGCAGCTTAAAATCAGGGAGTAACGAAAAACTGTTTTTT. Its protein is CASSLKSGSNEKLFF.

The genes are TRBV11-3 and TRBJ2-5; TRBD2 might be the D (5 bases). CDR1 is SGHNT, CDR2 YENEEA, per germline. The CDR3 has 14 residues. The V and J ends lost 2 bases and 2 bases respectively, with 9 bases between them. CDR3 protein: CASSLREKQETQYF. DNA for the CDR3: TGTGCCAGCAGCTTACGGGAAAAACAAGAGACCCAGTACTTC.

The V call is TRBV10-3, the J call TRBJ2-7; 11 bases map to TRBD2. Per germline, CDR1 ENHRY and CDR2 SYGVKD. The CDR3 has 15 amino acids. J lost 6 bases, V lost 2 bases, and 6 bases had no gene match. Written as DNA, the CDR3 is TGTGCCATCAGTGAGGCTAGCGGGGGGCGGGGCGAGCAGTACTTC. As protein: CAISEASGGRGEQYF.

The V call is TRBV3-1 (or the pseudogene TRBV3-2), the J call TRBJ2-7, with D possibly being TRBD1 or TRBD2 (6 bases each). Trimming took off 0 bases at V and 6 bases at J, with 15 bases between the two ends. CDR3 length: 15 residues. The germline gives CDR1 LGHDT, CDR2 YNNKEL (reference sequence). In nucleotides, the CDR3 is TGTGCCAGCAGCCAAGATTGGGGGGACACCTTCGAGCAGTACTTC. Protein product: CASSQDWGDTFEQYF.